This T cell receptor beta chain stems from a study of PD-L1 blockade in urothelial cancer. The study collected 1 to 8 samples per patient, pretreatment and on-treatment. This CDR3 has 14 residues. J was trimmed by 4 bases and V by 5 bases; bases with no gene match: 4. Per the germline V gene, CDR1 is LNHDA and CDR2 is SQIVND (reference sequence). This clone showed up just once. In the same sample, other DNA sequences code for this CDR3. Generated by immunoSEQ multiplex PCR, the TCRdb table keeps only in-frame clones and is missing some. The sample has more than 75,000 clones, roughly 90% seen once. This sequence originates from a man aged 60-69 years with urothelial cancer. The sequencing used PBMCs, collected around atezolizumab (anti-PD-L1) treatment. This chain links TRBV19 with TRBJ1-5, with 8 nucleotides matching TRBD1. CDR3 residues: CASSLGTGNQPQHF. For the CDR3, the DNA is TGTGCCAGTAGTCTTGGGACAGGAAATCAGCCCCAGCATTTT.